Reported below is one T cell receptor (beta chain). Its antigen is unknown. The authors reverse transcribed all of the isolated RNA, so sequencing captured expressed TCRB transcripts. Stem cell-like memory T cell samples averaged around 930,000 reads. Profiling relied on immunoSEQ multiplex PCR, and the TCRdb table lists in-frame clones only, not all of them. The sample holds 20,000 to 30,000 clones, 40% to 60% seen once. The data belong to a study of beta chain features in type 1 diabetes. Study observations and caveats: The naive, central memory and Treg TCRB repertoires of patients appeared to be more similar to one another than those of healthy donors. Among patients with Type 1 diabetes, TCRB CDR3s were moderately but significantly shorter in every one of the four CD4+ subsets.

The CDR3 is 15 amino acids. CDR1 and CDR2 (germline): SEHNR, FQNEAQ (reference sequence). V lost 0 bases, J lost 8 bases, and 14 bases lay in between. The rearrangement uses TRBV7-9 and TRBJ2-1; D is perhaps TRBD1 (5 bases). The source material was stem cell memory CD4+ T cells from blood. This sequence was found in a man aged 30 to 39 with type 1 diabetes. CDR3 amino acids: CASSLALAGWDEQFF. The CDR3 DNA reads TGTGCCAGCAGCTTAGCGCTGGCAGGGTGGGATGAGCAGTTCTTC.